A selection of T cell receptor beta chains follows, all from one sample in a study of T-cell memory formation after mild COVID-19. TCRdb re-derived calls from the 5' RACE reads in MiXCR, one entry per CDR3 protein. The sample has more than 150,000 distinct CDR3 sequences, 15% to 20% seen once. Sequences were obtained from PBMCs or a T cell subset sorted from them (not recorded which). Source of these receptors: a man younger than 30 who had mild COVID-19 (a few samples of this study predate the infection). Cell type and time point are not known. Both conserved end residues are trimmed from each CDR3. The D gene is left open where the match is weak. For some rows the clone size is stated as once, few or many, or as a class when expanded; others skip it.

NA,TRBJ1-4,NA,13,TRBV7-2,ASSLGWGKNEKLF
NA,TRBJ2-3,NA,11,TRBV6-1,ASRDYLTDTQY
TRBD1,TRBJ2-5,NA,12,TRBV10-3,AISPGQGQGTQY
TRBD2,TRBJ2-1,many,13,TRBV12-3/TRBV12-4,ASSLTGGKHNEQF
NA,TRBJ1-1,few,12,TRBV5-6,ASSAPDTNTEAF
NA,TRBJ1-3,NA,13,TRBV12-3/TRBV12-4,ASSFHRSSGNTIY
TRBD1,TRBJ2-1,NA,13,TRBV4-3,ASSQRDRGPYEQF
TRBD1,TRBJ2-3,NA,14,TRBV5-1,ASSLSGQGVGDTQY
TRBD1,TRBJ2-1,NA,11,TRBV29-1,SGGQGSYNEQF
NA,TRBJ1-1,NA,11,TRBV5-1,ASSLRGFTEAF
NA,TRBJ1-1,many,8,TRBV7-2,ASSSDGAF
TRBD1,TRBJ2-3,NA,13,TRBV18,ASSPDRASTDTQY
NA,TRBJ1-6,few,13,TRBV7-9,ASSLVAGSGSPLH
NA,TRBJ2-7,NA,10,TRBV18,LRQAPFGEQY
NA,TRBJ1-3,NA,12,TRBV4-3,ASSQVGIRNTIY
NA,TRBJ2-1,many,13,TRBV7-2,ASSLVRGSGNEQF
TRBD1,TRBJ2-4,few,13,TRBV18,ASSPTGTEGNIQY
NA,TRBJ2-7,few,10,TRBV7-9,ASSLWAYEQY
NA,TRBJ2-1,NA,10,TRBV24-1,ATSGNNNEQF
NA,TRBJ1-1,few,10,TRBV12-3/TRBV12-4,ASSPQFTEAF
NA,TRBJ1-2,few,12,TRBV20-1,SAGFRAAFRGYT
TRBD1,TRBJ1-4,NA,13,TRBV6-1,ASRALVQGKEKLF
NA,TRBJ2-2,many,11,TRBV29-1,SAEGVWAGELF
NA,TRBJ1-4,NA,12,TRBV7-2,ASSLSWINEKLF
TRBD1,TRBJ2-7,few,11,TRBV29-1,SVRGQYTYEQY
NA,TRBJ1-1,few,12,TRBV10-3,AILEGGLNTEAF
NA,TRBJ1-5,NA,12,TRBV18,ASSPSGGREPQH
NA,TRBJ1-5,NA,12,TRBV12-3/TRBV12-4,ASSLNRQNQPQH
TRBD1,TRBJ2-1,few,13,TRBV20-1,SARAGGDSGNEQF
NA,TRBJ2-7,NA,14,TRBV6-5,ASSYAGLALGYEQY
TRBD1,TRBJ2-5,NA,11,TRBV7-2,ASSLGQESPQY
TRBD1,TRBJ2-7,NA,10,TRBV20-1,SAPGTAYEQY
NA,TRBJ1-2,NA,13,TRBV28,ASSFSGRWSYGYT
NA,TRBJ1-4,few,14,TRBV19,ASNLNWGAVGEKLF
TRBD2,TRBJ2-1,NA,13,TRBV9,ASSVEGTRGSEQF
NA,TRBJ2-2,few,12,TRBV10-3,AISGGRSTGELF
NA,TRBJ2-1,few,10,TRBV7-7,ASSLAYNEQF
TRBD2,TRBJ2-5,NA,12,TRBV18,ASSLRGGQETQY
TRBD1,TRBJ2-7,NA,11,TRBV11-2,ASSTGQGLEQY
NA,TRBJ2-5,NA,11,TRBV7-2,ASSPQEDGTQY
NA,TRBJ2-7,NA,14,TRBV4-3,ASSPAGTTSSYEQY
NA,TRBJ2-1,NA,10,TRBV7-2,ASSLSTYEQF
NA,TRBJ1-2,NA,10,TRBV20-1,SAYDSNYGYT
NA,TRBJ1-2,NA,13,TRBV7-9,ASSLGFSANYGYT
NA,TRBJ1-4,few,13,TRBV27,ASSQYTGPKEKLF
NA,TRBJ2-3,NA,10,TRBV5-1,ASSIQLDTQY
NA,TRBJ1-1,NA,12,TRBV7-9,ASSPSGRNTEAF
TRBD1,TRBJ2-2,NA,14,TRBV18,ASSPQEQGHTGELF
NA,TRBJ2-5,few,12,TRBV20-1,SARDQASDPVGI
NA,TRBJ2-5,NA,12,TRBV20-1,SARDVPVLETQY
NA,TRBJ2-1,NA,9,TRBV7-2,ASSLIYEQF
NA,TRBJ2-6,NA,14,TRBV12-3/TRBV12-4,ASSLGRISGANVLT
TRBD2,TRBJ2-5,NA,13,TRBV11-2,ASSRFGGEGETQY
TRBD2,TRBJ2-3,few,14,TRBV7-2,ASSSLAGGITDTQY
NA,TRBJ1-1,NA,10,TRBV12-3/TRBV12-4,ASSFSDTEAF
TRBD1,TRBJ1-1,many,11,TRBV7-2,ASSSGTGLEAF
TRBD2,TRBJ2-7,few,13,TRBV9,ASSVRGGLGYEQY
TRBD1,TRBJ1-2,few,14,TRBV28,ASIPGQGILYYGYT
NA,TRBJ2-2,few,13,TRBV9,ASSVGTLNTGELF